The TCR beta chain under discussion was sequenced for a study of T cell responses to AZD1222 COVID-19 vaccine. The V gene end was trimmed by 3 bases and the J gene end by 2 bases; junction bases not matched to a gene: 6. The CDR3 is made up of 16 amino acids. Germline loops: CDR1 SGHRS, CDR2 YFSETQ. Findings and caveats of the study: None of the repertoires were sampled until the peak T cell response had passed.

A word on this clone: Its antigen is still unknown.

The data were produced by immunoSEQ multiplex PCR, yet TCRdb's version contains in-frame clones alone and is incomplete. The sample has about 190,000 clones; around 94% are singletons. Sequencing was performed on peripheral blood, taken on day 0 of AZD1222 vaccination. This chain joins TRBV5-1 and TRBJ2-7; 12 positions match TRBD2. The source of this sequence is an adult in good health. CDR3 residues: CASSSPLAGGTYEQYF. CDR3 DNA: TGCGCCAGCAGCTCTCCCCTAGCGGGGGGGACCTACGAGCAGTACTTC.